This T cell receptor (beta chain) was identified during a study of response to subunit inactivated influenza vaccine. Germline values: CDR1 SGHRS, CDR2 YFSETQ. CDR3 length equals 17 residues. V gave up 4 bases and J gave up 4 bases; unmatched junction bases: 10. TCRdb passed the RT-PCR reads through MiXCR, listing each CDR3 protein once. This repertoire shows 450,000 to 550,000 distinct CDR3 sequences, about 25% found once; its top ten account for 1.5% to 2%. V usage is TRBV5-1 and J usage is TRBJ2-1, with 11 bases lining up with TRBD2. The source is a man aged 45-60 years who received an inactivated influenza vaccine. The sequenced sample was CD4+ T cells sorted from PBMCs, obtained about 5 days after vaccination. This CDR3 reads CASSTFGTSGLYNEQFF. CDR3 nucleotides: TGCGCCAGCAGCACTTTCGGGACTAGCGGACTTTACAATGAGCAGTTCTTC.